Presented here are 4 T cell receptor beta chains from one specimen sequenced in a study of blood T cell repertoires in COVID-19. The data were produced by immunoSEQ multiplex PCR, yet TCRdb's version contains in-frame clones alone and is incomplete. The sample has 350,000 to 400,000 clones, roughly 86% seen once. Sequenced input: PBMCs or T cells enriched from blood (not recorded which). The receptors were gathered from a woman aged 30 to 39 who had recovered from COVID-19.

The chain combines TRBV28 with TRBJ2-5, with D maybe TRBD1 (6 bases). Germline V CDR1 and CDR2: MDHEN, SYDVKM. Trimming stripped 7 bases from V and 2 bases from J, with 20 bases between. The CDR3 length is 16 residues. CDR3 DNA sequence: TGTGCCAGCATAGCCGGGACACCGAATTTACAAGAGACCCAGTACTTC. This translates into CASIAGTPNLQETQYF.

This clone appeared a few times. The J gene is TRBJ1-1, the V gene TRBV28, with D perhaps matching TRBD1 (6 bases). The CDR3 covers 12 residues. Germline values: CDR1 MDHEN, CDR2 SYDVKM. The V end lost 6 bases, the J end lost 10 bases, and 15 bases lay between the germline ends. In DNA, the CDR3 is TGTGCCAGCAGCCCCAGGGGCTTTGGAGCTTTCTTT. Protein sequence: CASSPRGFGAFF.

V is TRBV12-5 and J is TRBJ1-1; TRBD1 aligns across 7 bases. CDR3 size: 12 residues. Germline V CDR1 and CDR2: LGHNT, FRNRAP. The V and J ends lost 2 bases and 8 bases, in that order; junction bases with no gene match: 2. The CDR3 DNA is TGTGCTAGTGGTTTGCAGGGGGAGGAAGCTTTCTTT. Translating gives CASGLQGEEAFF.

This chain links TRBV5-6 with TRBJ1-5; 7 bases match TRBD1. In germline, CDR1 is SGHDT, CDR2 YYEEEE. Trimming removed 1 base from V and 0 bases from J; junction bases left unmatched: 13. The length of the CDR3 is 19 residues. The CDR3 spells CASSLYRGFRLYSNQPQHF. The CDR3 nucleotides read TGTGCCAGCAGCTTGTACAGGGGCTTTCGCCTTTATAGCAATCAGCCCCAGCATTTT.